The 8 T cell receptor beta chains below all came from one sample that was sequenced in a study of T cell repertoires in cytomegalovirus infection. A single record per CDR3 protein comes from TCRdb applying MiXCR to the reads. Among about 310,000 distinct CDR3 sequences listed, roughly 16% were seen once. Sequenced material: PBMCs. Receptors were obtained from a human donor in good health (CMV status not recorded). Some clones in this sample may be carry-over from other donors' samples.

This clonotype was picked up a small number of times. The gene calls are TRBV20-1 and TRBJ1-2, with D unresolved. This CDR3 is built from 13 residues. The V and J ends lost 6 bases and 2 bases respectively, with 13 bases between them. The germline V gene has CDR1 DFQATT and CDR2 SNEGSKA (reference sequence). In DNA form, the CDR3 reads TGCAGTGCCACTCCAGACCAGAACTATGGCTACACCTTC. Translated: CSATPDQNYGYTF.

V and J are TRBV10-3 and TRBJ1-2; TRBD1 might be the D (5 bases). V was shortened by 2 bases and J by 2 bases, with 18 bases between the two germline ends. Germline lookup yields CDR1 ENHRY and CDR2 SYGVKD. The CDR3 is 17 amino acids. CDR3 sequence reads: CAISEPPGGASNYGYTF. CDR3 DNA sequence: TGTGCCATCAGTGAGCCGCCGGGGGGTGCCTCGAACTATGGCTACACCTTC.

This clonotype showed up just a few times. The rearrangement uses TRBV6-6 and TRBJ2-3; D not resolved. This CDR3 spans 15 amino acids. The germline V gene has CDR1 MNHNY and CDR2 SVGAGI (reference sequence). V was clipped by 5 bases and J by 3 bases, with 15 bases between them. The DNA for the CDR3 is TGTGCCAGCAGTCTAGATCCGCCCGAGACAGATACGCAGTATTTT. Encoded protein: CASSLDPPETDTQYF.

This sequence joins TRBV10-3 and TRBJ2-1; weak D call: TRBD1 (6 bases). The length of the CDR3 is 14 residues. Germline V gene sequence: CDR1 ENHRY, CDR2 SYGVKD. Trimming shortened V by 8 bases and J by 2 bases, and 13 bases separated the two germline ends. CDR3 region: CAIGGQTAYNEQFF. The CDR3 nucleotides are TGTGCCATCGGCGGACAGACCGCCTACAATGAGCAGTTCTTC.

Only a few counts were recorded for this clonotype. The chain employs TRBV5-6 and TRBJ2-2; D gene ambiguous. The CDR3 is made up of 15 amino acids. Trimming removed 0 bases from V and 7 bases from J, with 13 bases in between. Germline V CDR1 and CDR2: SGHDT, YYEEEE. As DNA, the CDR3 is TGTGCCAGCAGCTTGGAGCCGACTTCAGGCGGGGAGCTGTTTTTT. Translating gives CASSLEPTSGGELFF.

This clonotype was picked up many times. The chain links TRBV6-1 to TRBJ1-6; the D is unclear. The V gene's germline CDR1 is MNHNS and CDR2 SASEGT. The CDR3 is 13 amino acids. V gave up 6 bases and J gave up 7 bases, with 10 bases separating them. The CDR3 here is CASSGQLNSPLHF. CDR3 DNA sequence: TGTGCCAGCAGCGGGCAGCTAAATTCACCCCTCCACTTT.

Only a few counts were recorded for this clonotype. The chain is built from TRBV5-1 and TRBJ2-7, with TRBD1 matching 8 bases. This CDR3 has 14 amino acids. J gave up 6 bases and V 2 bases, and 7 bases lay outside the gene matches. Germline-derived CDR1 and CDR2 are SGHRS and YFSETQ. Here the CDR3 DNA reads TGCGCCAGCAGCTTAGCGACAGGGGAGAGCGAGCAGTACTTC. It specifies CASSLATGESEQYF.

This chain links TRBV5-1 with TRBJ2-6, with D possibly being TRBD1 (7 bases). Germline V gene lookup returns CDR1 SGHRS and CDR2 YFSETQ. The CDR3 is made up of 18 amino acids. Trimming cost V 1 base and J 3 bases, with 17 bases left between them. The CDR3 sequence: CASSLWRGPQGGANVLTF. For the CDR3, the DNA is TGCGCCAGCAGCTTGTGGAGGGGGCCGCAGGGTGGGGCCAACGTCCTGACTTTC.